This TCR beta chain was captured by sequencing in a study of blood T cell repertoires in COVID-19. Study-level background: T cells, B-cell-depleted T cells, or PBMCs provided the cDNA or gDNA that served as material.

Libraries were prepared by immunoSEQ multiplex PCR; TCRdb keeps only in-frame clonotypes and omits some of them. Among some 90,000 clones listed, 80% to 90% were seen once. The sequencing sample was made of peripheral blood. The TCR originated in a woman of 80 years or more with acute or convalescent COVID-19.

CDR3 in amino acids: CASSSPGQGRKAGELFF. CDR3 DNA: TGTGCCAGCAGCTCCCCGGGACAGGGGAGGAAGGCCGGGGAGCTGTTTTTT. The gene calls are TRBV7-9 and TRBJ2-2; 10 bases are a match to TRBD1. The germline V gene encodes CDR1 SEHNR and CDR2 FQNEAQ (reference sequence). This CDR3 is built from 17 residues. The V and J ends lost 4 bases and 6 bases, in that order; junction bases with no gene match: 11.